These T cell receptor beta chains were read from a single sample in a study of cytomegalovirus exposure and HLA in healthy donors. The repertoire was sequenced with immunoSEQ multiplex PCR; TCRdb's copy has only in-frame clones and lacks some. The sample has 45,000 or so clones, and its top ten clones hold around 17%. The sample taken for sequencing was PBMCs. These receptors came from a male donor in good health and CMV-seronegative. The CDR3 runs from the conserved cysteine through the conserved F or W. D genes are given only for firm matches.

>TRBV6-4|.|TRBJ1-6
CASSDASQNSPLHF
TGTGCCAGCAGTGACGCCTCACAGAATTCACCCCTCCACTTT
>TRBV4-3|TRBD1|TRBJ2-7
CASSQDPGQGYEQYF
TGCGCCAGCAGCCAAGACCCAGGACAGGGCTACGAGCAGTACTTC
>TRBV5-1|.|TRBJ1-2
CASSLAGGYTF
TGCGCCAGCAGCTTGGCCGGGGGCTACACCTTC
>TRBV6-5|.|TRBJ1-1
CASSYRTDGSEAFF
TGTGCCAGCAGTTACCGGACAGATGGCTCTGAAGCTTTCTTT
>TRBV6-6|.|TRBJ2-5
CASSYSSRGETQYF
TGTGCCAGCAGTTACAGTTCTAGGGGGGAGACCCAGTACTTC
>TRBV5-1|.|TRBJ1-3
CASSLNTGVKGNTIYF
TGCGCCAGCAGCCTCAATACGGGGGTGAAGGGAAACACCATATATTTT
>TRBV4-1|.|TRBJ1-5
CASSQTTTRGNQPQHF
TGCGCCAGCAGCCAAACGACCACGCGAGGGAATCAGCCCCAGCATTTT
>TRBV9|TRBD1|TRBJ1-5
CASSVRGQGNQPQHF
TGTGCCAGCAGCGTACGTGGACAGGGCAATCAGCCCCAGCATTTT
>TRBV4-1|TRBD1|TRBJ1-1
CASSPRTGGSTEAFF
TGCGCCAGCAGCCCCCGGACAGGGGGGAGCACTGAAGCTTTCTTT
>TRBV5-6|.|TRBJ1-2
CASSQGSDNGYTF
TGTGCCAGCAGCCAGGGGAGTGATAATGGCTACACCTTC
>TRBV5-1|.|TRBJ1-3
CASSLGQNSGNTIYF
TGCGCCAGCAGCCTGGGACAAAACTCTGGAAACACCATATATTTT
>TRBV28|TRBD1|TRBJ2-1
CAITGGWNEQFF
TGTGCCATTACAGGGGGCTGGAATGAGCAGTTCTTC
>TRBV7-6|TRBD1|TRBJ1-1
CASSLELQGATEAFF
TGTGCCAGCAGCTTAGAATTACAGGGGGCCACTGAAGCTTTCTTT
>TRBV6-1|TRBD1|TRBJ1-5
CASSGTGIQPQHF
TGTGCCAGCAGTGGGACAGGGATCCAGCCCCAGCATTTT
>TRBV4-3|.|TRBJ1-2
CASSQPGGGSKGYTF
TGCGCCAGCAGCCAACCGGGGGGAGGGAGTAAGGGCTACACCTTC
>TRBV7-2|TRBD1|TRBJ2-5
CASSYTTGTGLETQYF
TGTGCCAGCAGTTACACCACCGGGACAGGGTTAGAGACCCAGTACTTC
>TRBV19|TRBD1|TRBJ1-2
CASSIGQGRGGGYTF
TGTGCCAGTAGTATTGGACAGGGCCGAGGGGGCGGCTACACCTTC
>TRBV10-2|TRBD1|TRBJ2-6
CASSEWGQSTSGANVLTF
TGCGCCAGCAGTGAATGGGGACAGTCTACCTCTGGGGCCAACGTCCTGACTTTC
>TRBV5-1|.|TRBJ2-3
CASKDSGNTQYF
TGCGCCAGTAAAGACTCCGGAAATACGCAGTATTTT
>TRBV4-1|.|TRBJ2-1
CASSQAARRDYNEQFF
TGCGCCAGCAGCCAAGCGGCGCGCCGGGACTACAATGAGCAGTTCTTC
>TRBV11-1|.|TRBJ2-2
CASSLGVGGHGELFF
TGTGCCAGCAGCTTAGGTGTCGGGGGGCACGGGGAGCTGTTTTTT
>TRBV6-5|.|TRBJ2-7
CASSYSITGLSYEQYF
TGTGCCAGCAGTTACTCGATCACAGGCCTCTCCTACGAGCAGTACTTC
>TRBV30|.|TRBJ1-5
CAWNTGTHSNQPQHF
TGTGCCTGGAACACCGGGACACATAGCAATCAGCCCCAGCATTTT
>TRBV30|TRBD1|TRBJ2-7
CAGGTGAYEQYF
TGTGCCGGCGGGACAGGAGCCTACGAGCAGTACTTC
>TRBV5-1|.|TRBJ1-4
CASSFNDPRGEKLFF
TGCGCCAGCAGCTTCAACGACCCCCGGGGTGAAAAACTGTTTTTT
>TRBV5-4|TRBD1|TRBJ2-5
CASSTEGQNQETQYF
TGTGCCAGCAGCACCGAGGGACAGAACCAAGAGACCCAGTACTTC
>TRBV28|.|TRBJ2-7
CAGQKTGHYEQYF
TGTGCCGGGCAGAAAACGGGACACTACGAGCAGTACTTC
>TRBV18|TRBD1|TRBJ2-2
CASSLDRTTGELFF
TGTGCCAGCTCCCTGGACAGGACGACCGGGGAGCTGTTTTTT
>TRBV7-3|TRBD1|TRBJ1-2
CASRSGTGDGYTF
TGTGCCAGCAGGAGCGGGACAGGGGATGGCTACACCTTC
>TRBV14|.|TRBJ2-7
CASSLGQGRQYF
TGTGCCAGCAGCCTCGGCCAGGGGCGTCAGTACTTC
>TRBV5-6|.|TRBJ1-2
CASSLNTGGPNYGYTF
TGTGCCAGCAGCCTTAATACAGGTGGGCCTAACTATGGCTACACCTTC
>TRBV7-9|.|TRBJ1-2
CASSLGTRYGYTF
TGTGCCAGCAGCTTAGGGACAAGATATGGCTACACCTTC
>TRBV30|.|TRBJ1-1
CAWSGPRGTEAFF
TGTGCCTGGAGTGGCCCCAGGGGAACTGAAGCTTTCTTT
>TRBV7-9|.|TRBJ1-1
CASSLGKGGVDTEAFF
TGTGCCAGCAGCTTAGGTAAGGGGGGGGTGGACACTGAAGCTTTCTTT
>TRBV6-4|.|TRBJ1-6
CASSDSTGTNSPLHF
TGTGCCAGCAGTGACTCAACAGGGACTAATTCACCCCTCCACTTT
>TRBV6-1|TRBD1|TRBJ2-7
CASDSGTGFYEQYF
TGTGCCAGTGACTCCGGGACAGGGTTCTACGAGCAGTACTTC
>TRBV18|.|TRBJ2-7
CASSPGAPSYEQYF
TGTGCCAGCTCACCAGGGGCCCCCTCCTACGAGCAGTACTTC
>TRBV30|.|TRBJ2-2
CAWRRSQRDTGELFF
TGTGCCTGGAGGAGGAGTCAGAGAGACACCGGGGAGCTGTTTTTT
>TRBV29-1|TRBD2|TRBJ2-1
CSVVRTSGDRRSYNEQFF
TGCAGCGTTGTTAGGACTAGCGGGGACCGCAGGTCCTACAATGAGCAGTTCTTC
>TRBV6-5|.|TRBJ2-7
CASSPGSAAYYEQYF
TGTGCCAGCAGCCCAGGGTCGGCAGCATACTACGAGCAGTACTTC
>TRBV20-1|.|TRBJ2-3
CSAAPGDTQYF
TGCAGTGCCGCCCCAGGAGATACGCAGTATTTT
>TRBV6-5|.|TRBJ2-7
CASSYARGGYEQYF
TGTGCCAGCAGTTACGCTAGGGGGGGCTACGAGCAGTACTTC
>TRBV10-1|TRBD1|TRBJ2-7
CASHPPGQAREQYF
TGCGCCAGTCACCCCCCGGGACAGGCACGCGAGCAGTACTTC
>TRBV7-9|TRBD2|TRBJ2-1
CASSLTSGGHNEQFF
TGTGCCAGCAGCCTGACTAGCGGGGGACACAATGAGCAGTTCTTC
>TRBV27|TRBD1|TRBJ1-2
CASSTGAYYGYTF
TGTGCCAGCAGCACAGGGGCCTACTATGGCTACACCTTC
>TRBV30|TRBD1|TRBJ1-2
CAWSLTGGYGYTF
TGTGCCTGGAGTCTCACAGGGGGCTATGGCTACACCTTC
>TRBV5-1|.|TRBJ1-2
CASSLDRVYGYTF
TGCGCCAGCAGCTTGGACAGAGTCTATGGCTACACCTTC
>TRBV19|TRBD1|TRBJ2-3
CASSIVQGASDTQYF
TGTGCCAGTAGTATAGTACAGGGGGCTTCAGATACGCAGTATTTT
>TRBV9|TRBD2|TRBJ2-3
CASSVDVAGGLSDTQYF
TGTGCCAGCAGCGTAGATGTAGCGGGGGGGCTTTCAGATACGCAGTATTTT
>TRBV5-6|TRBD1|TRBJ1-1
CASSLGQGPEAFF
TGTGCCAGCAGCTTGGGACAGGGGCCTGAAGCTTTCTTT
>TRBV28|.|TRBJ1-2
CASSLLPLNYGYTF
TGTGCCAGCAGTTTACTCCCCCTTAACTATGGCTACACCTTC
>TRBV6-1|TRBD1|TRBJ2-7
CASSEQETGGYEQYF
TGTGCCAGCAGTGAACAAGAGACAGGGGGCTACGAGCAGTACTTC
>TRBV5-4|TRBD1|TRBJ2-7
CASSPGTGNYEQYF
TGTGCCAGCAGCCCCGGGACAGGCAACTACGAGCAGTACTTC
>TRBV30|.|TRBJ1-5
CAWSVAGGHQPQHF
TGTGCCTGGAGTGTCGCCGGGGGGCATCAGCCCCAGCATTTT
>TRBV6-6|.|TRBJ1-1
CASSLQGNTEAFF
TGTGCCAGCAGCCTACAGGGGAACACTGAAGCTTTCTTT